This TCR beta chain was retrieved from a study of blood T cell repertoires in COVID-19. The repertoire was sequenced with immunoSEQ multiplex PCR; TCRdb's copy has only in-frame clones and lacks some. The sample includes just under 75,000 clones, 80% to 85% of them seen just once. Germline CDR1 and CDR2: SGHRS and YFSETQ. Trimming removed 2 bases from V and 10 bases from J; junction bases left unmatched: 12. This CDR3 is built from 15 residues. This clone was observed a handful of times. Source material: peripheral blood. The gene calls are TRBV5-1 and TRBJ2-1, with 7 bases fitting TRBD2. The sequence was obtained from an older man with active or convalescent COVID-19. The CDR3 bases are TGCGCCAGCAGCTTCAATGGGAGGGTACGCGGAGAGCAGTTCTTC. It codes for CASSFNGRVRGEQFF.